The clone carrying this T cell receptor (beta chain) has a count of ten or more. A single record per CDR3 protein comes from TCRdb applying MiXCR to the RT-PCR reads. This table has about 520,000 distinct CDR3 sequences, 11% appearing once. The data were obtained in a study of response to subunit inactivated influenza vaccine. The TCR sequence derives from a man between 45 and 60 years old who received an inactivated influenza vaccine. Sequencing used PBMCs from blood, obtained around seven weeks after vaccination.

This CDR3 reads CKAGDSYNEQFF. Here the CDR3 DNA reads TGCAAGGCGGGGGACTCCTACAATGAGCAGTTCTTC. This sequence joins TRBV29-1 and TRBJ2-1; 7 nucleotides line up with TRBD2. Germline assignment: CDR1 SQVTM and CDR2 ANQGSEA. The CDR3 has 12 amino acids.